These 26 T cell receptor beta chains came from one sample sequenced in a study of blood T cell repertoires in COVID-19. Sequencing was performed with immunoSEQ multiplex PCR; in TCRdb, only in-frame clones are kept and a portion is missing. The sample gives 200,000 to 250,000 clones, around 83% of which show up once; approximately 7.3% is in the top ten. The sample was PBMCs or T cells enriched from blood (not recorded which). These receptor sequences come from a woman in her forties who had recovered from COVID-19.

The rearrangement joins TRBV28 to TRBJ2-5, with a weak D call TRBD1 (6 bases). Trimming cost V 8 bases and J 3 bases, with 19 bases left between them. CDR1 is MDHEN and CDR2 is SYDVKM in the germline V gene. The CDR3 extends over 15 amino acids. The CDR3 loop is CASSPPGQTKETQYF. CDR3 sequence (DNA): TGTGCCAGCTCTCCCCCTGGACAGACGAAAGAGACCCAGTACTTC. Together with reference TRBV28 and TRBJ2-5, the CDR3 gives the full variable domain: DVKVTQSSRYLVKRTGEKVFLECVQDMDHENMFWYRQDPGLGLRLIYFSYDVKMKEKGDIPEGYSVSREKKERFSLILESASTNQTSMYLCASSPPGQTKETQYFGPGTRLLVL.

This sequence joins TRBV6-5 and TRBJ1-2; D call uncertain. The V end was cut by 6 bases, the J end by 8 bases, with 16 bases between. The CDR3 spans 13 residues. Germline V lookup: CDR1 MNHEY, CDR2 SVGAGI. The CDR3 spells CASRKGGPGGYTF. CDR3 nucleotide sequence: TGTGCCAGCAGGAAAGGAGGTCCAGGAGGCTACACCTTC.

The V and J genes are TRBV28 and TRBJ1-2, with 9 bases that match TRBD1. The CDR3 totals 15 residues. The V and J ends lost 8 bases and 4 bases, in that order; junction bases with no gene match: 11. The germline V gene has CDR1 MDHEN and CDR2 SYDVKM. The CDR3 region is CASLSPGQGPYGYTF. As DNA, the CDR3 is TGTGCCAGCCTCTCACCGGGACAGGGACCCTATGGCTACACCTTC.

CDR3 nucleotide sequence: TGTGCCAGCAGCTTGGCCCGGGAAGTTAGGTTAGGCTACACCTTC. It translates to CASSLAREVRLGYTF. This chain uses TRBV5-4 with TRBJ1-2; D call uncertain. This CDR3 comprises 15 residues. V dropped 0 bases and J dropped 8 bases, with 17 bases sitting between them. Germline CDR1 reads SGHNT; CDR2 reads YYREEE (reference sequence).

The chain uses TRBV5-5 and TRBJ1-1, with 12 nucleotides matching TRBD1. Trimming took 4 bases from V and 5 from J; bases not matched to a gene: 9. This CDR3 has 16 amino acids. Germline loops: CDR1 SGHKS, CDR2 YYEKEE (reference sequence). For the CDR3, the DNA is TGTGCCAGCAGCCTCCCCGGGACAGGGGGCGTTACTGAAGCTTTCTTT. Amino acids: CASSLPGTGGVTEAFF.

The chain combines TRBV5-4 with TRBJ1-4; no firm D call. Germline V gene data show CDR1 as SGHNT and CDR2 as YYREEE (reference sequence). Trimming pared 4 bases from V and 2 bases from J, leaving 12 bases between. The CDR3 totals 15 residues. CDR3 sequence: CASSHSRRTNEKLFF. CDR3 in DNA: TGTGCCAGCAGCCACAGCAGGAGGACTAATGAAAAACTGTTTTTT.

The chain employs TRBV6-1 and TRBJ2-3; possible D gene TRBD2, 6 bases. Germline values: CDR1 MNHNS, CDR2 SASEGT. The CDR3 contains 16 residues. The V and J ends lost 3 bases and 1 base respectively, with 14 bases between them. The CDR3 sequence is CASSDLSGRGTDTQYF. CDR3 DNA sequence: TGTGCCAGCAGTGACTTATCCGGGAGAGGCACAGATACGCAGTATTTT.

The chain couples TRBV3-1 (or the pseudogene TRBV3-2) to TRBJ2-7, with D possibly being TRBD2 (6 bases). Trimming shortened V by 0 bases and J by 11 bases, and 14 bases separated the two germline ends. CDR3 size: 13 residues. Germline V CDR1 and CDR2: LGHDT, YNNKEL (reference sequence). The CDR3 spells CASSQDHGGRKYF. CDR3 bases: TGTGCCAGCAGCCAAGATCACGGGGGAAGAAAGTACTTC.

The rearrangement links TRBV4-1 to TRBJ2-3; D unresolved. The ends were cut back, 4 bases at V and 3 bases at J, with 11 bases in the middle. The CDR3 spans 14 residues. Germline CDR1 reads MGHRA; CDR2 reads YSYEKL. The CDR3 reads CASSPLAGTDTQYF. In nucleotides, the CDR3 is TGCGCCAGCAGCCCCCTGGCAGGTACAGATACGCAGTATTTT.

This clone was seen more than once but under ten times. The chain combines TRBV3-1 (or the pseudogene TRBV3-2) with TRBJ2-7, with 11 positions matching TRBD1. The CDR3 loop spans 13 amino acids. Germline values: CDR1 LGHDT, CDR2 YNNKEL (reference sequence). V lost 4 bases and J lost 4; bases outside the gene matches: 0. The CDR3 region is CASSRDRGYEQYF. In DNA form, the CDR3 reads TGTGCCAGCAGCCGGGACAGGGGGTACGAGCAGTACTTC.

This clone showed up many times. This sequence joins TRBV5-6 and TRBJ1-6; no clear D gene. The CDR3 is made up of 11 amino acids. The V gene lost 4 bases and the J gene lost 14 bases, with 10 bases spanning the gap. Looked up from germline, CDR1 is SGHDT and CDR2 is YYEEEE. The CDR3 region is CASSLRSALHF. CDR3 coding DNA: TGTGCCAGCAGCCTTCGTTCGGCCCTCCACTTT.

This clone appeared a few times. The gene calls are TRBV7-9 and TRBJ1-1; no firm D call. Germline values: CDR1 SEHNR, CDR2 FQNEAQ (reference sequence). V was shortened by 5 bases and J by 3 bases, with 7 bases between the two germline ends. This CDR3 has 12 amino acids. As DNA, the CDR3 is TGTGCCAGCAGCACCCAGTACACTGAAGCTTTCTTT. Protein: CASSTQYTEAFF.

The chain combines TRBV5-1 with TRBJ2-5; D remains ambiguous. The ends were cut back, 0 bases at V and 1 base at J, with 13 bases in the middle. This CDR3 is 16 amino acids long. Germline CDR1 and CDR2: SGHRS and YFSETQ. The CDR3 nucleotides are TGCGCCAGCAGCTTGGCTCCGGGTGGAAGCCAAGAGACCCAGTACTTC. Protein: CASSLAPGGSQETQYF.

V and J are TRBV7-2 and TRBJ2-4; the match to TRBD1 covers 7 bases. V lost 2 bases to trimming and J lost 7 bases; unmatched junction nucleotides: 5. This CDR3 comprises 14 residues. The germline V gene encodes CDR1 SGHTA and CDR2 FQGNSA. The CDR3: CASSLMQGDNIQYF. CDR3 DNA sequence: TGTGCCAGCAGCTTAATGCAGGGGGATAACATTCAGTACTTC.

This chain links TRBV7-2 with TRBJ1-1; possibly TRBD1 for D (6 bases). Deletions cut 3 bases from V and 0 bases from J, with 8 bases between. Germline loops: CDR1 SGHTA, CDR2 FQGNSA. This CDR3 has 14 residues. The DNA for the CDR3 is TGTGCCAGCAGCTTTTCAGGGGTGAACACTGAAGCTTTCTTT. Its translation: CASSFSGVNTEAFF.

The V and J genes are TRBV19 and TRBJ2-1; D remains unclear. Per the germline V gene, CDR1 is LNHDA and CDR2 is SQIVND (reference sequence). Trimming left V 3 bases short and J 10 bases short, with 10 bases between. This CDR3 has 12 residues. Here the CDR3 DNA reads TGTGCCAGTAGTATGAACAGCTTGGAGCAGTTCTTC. This translates into CASSMNSLEQFF.

J is TRBJ2-1 and V is TRBV21-1; the table's TRBD2 call for D was not verified on the DNA. TRBV21-1 is a pseudogene locus. The CDR3 loop spans 17 amino acids. The CDR3 protein is CASSKPPAAGDHNEQFF. The CDR3 DNA reads TGTGCCAGCAGCAAACCCCCTGCAGCGGGAGACCACAATGAGCAGTTCTTC.

The chain links TRBV4-3 to TRBJ1-2; D is possibly TRBD1 (5 bases). Trimming shortened V by 2 bases and J by 3 bases, and 16 bases separated the two germline ends. The CDR3 length is 16 residues. The germline V gene encodes CDR1 LGHNA and CDR2 YSLEER. The CDR3, as DNA: TGCGCCAGCAGCCAACTGTCAGGGATTTCGGACTATGGCTACACCTTC. It is translated as CASSQLSGISDYGYTF.

The chain employs TRBV3-1 (or the pseudogene TRBV3-2) and TRBJ2-3; 14 positions agree with TRBD2. The CDR3 extends over 16 amino acids. V lost 8 bases, J lost 3 bases, and 7 bases stayed unmatched. Germline values: CDR1 LGHDT, CDR2 YNNKEL (reference sequence). The CDR3 protein is CASAEGTSGRTDTQYF. DNA for the CDR3: TGTGCCAGCGCAGAAGGGACTAGCGGGAGAACAGATACGCAGTATTTT.

The rearrangement uses TRBV27 and TRBJ2-5; weak D call: TRBD2 (6 bases). This CDR3 has 19 amino acids. The germline V gene has CDR1 MNHEY and CDR2 SMNVEV (reference sequence). Deletions cut 3 bases from V and 5 bases from J, with 28 bases between. The CDR3 region has the DNA TGTGCCAGCAGTTTCTCCGTTCGTTCGCGGGGCCTTATGAGGGAGACCCAGTACTTC. This sequence encodes CASSFSVRSRGLMRETQYF.

On this clone: Germline and junction disagree at one end, which may indicate a read error. V is TRBV15 and J is TRBJ2-7; TRBD1 might be the D (6 bases). The CDR3 totals 12 residues. Germline values: CDR1 LNHNV, CDR2 YYDKDF (reference sequence). The CDR3 DNA is TGTGCCACCAGCAGAGATCAACAGGGAAAGCACTTC. Translation: CATSRDQQGKHF.

The V gene is TRBV30, the J gene TRBJ2-1, with 10 nucleotides matching TRBD2. The germline gives CDR1 GTSNPN, CDR2 SVGIG (reference sequence). Losses at the gene ends were 3 bases for V and 9 bases for J; bases not matched to a gene: 11. The CDR3 has 15 amino acids. Here the CDR3 DNA reads TGTGCCTGGAGGGAGCTAGCGGGAGTATACGGTGAGCAGTTCTTC. As protein: CAWRELAGVYGEQFF.

The chain combines TRBV7-2 with TRBJ2-7; tentatively, D is TRBD1 (7 bases). This CDR3 contains 13 residues. CDR1 is SGHTA, CDR2 FQGNSA, per germline. V was clipped by 3 bases and J by 4 bases, with 10 bases between them. The CDR3 DNA reads as TGTGCCAGCAGCTTTGCAGGGGGGTACGAGCAGTACGTC. This sequence encodes CASSFAGGYEQYV.

V is TRBV19 and J is TRBJ1-2; TRBD1 is a possible D gene (6 bases). Germline loops: CDR1 LNHDA, CDR2 SQIVND (reference sequence). This CDR3 contains 11 residues. Trimming took off 8 bases at V and 2 bases at J, with 6 bases between the two ends. The chain's CDR3 is CASGQNYGYTF. CDR3 DNA sequence: TGTGCCAGTGGACAGAACTATGGCTACACCTTC.

The gene calls are TRBV7-9 and TRBJ2-1; no reliable D call. CDR3 length: 14 residues. Germline V gives CDR1 SEHNR, CDR2 FQNEAQ (reference sequence). Trimming left V 0 bases short and J 4 bases short, with 7 bases between. This CDR3 is CASSLALRYNEQFF. In nucleotides, the CDR3 is TGTGCCAGCAGCTTAGCGCTCAGGTACAATGAGCAGTTCTTC. Full variable domain (outside the CDR3, taken from reference TRBV7-9 and TRBJ2-1): DTGVSQNPRHKITKRGQNVTFRCDPISEHNRLYWYRQTLGQGPEFLTYFQNEAQLEKSRLLSDRFSAERPKGSFSTLEIQRTEQGDSAMYLCASSLALRYNEQFFGPGTRLTVL.

The table lists this clone with a few counts. This chain connects TRBV2 to TRBJ1-5; D ambiguous. The length of the CDR3 is 15 residues. V dropped 7 bases and J dropped 5 bases, with 18 bases sitting between them. In germline, CDR1 is SNHLY, CDR2 FYNNEI. The CDR3 loop is CASTQDFLSDQPQHF. Here the CDR3 DNA reads TGTGCCAGCACTCAGGACTTTTTATCCGATCAGCCCCAGCATTTT.